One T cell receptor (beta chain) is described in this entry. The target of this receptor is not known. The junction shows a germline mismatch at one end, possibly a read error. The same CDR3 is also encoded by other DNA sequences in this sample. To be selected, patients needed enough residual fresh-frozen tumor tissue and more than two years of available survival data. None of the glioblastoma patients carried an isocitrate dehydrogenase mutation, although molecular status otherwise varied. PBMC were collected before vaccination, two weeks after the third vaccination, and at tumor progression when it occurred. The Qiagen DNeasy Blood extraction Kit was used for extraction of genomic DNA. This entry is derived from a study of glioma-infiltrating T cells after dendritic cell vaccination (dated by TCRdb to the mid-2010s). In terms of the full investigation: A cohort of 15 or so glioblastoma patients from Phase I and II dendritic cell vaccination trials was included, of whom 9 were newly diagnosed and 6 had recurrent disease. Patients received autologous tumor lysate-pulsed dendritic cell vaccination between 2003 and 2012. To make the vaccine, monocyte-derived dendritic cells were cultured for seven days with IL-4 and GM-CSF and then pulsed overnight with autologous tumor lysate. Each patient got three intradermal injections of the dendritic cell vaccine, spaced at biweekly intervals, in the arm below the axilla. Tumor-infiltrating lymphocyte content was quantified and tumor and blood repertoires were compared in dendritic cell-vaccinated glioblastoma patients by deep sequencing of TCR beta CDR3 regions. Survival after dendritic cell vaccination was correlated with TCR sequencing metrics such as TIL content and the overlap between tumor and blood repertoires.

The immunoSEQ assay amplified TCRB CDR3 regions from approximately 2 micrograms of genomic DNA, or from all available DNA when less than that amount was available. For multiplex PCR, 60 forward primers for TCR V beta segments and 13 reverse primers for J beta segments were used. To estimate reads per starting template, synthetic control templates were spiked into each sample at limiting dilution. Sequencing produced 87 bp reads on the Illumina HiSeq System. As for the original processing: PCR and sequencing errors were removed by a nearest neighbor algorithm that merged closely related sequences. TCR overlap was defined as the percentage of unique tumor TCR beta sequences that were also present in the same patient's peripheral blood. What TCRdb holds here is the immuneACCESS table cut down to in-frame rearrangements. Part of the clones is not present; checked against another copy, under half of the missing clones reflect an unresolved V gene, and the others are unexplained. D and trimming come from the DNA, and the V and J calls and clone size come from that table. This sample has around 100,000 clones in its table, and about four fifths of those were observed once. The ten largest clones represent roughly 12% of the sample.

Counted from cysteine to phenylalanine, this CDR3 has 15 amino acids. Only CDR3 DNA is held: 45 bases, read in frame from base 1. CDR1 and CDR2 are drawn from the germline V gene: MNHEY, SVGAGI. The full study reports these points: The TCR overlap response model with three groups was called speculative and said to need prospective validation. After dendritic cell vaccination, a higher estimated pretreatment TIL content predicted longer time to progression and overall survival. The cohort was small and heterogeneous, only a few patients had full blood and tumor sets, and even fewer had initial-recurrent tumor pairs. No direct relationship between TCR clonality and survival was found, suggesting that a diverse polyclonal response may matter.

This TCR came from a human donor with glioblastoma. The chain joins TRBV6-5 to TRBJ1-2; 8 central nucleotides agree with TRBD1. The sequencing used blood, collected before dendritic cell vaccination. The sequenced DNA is TGTGCTAGCAGCCTGGGACAGGCGAATAACTATGGCTACACCTTC. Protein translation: CASSLGQANNYGYTF.